This T cell receptor (beta chain) derives from a study of OX40 agonist ivuxolimab in advanced cancers. Study findings and constraints: Normalized T-cell clonal expansion was also low in some nonresponders. Expanded peripheral T-cell antigen specificity went undetermined.

Germline CDR1 and CDR2: LGHNA and YSLEER. The V end was cut by 0 bases, the J end by 2 bases, with 10 bases between. This CDR3 region has 15 residues. Concerning this clone: Its antigen is currently unknown.

Sequencing used immunoSEQ multiplex PCR; TCRdb keeps in-frame clones, though not all of them. This table has about 27,000 clones, roughly four fifths appearing once. Here the sequenced sample was CD4+ or CD8+ T cells sorted from blood, taken in a trial of the OX40 agonist ivuxolimab. This clonotype was obtained from an adult with an advanced solid tumor such as melanoma, head and neck, liver or kidney cancer. The chain recombines TRBV4-3 with TRBJ1-2; D uncertain. This CDR3 reads CASSQERAENYGYTF. The DNA of the CDR3 is TGCGCCAGCAGCCAAGAACGCGCAGAAAACTATGGCTACACCTTC.